This T cell receptor (beta chain) was sequenced during a study of identifying expanded T cells in peripheral blood. The table lists this clone with a few counts. In germline, CDR1 is SQVTM, CDR2 ANQGSEA. The CDR3 is made up of 13 amino acids. V was cut by 8 bases and J by 4 bases, with 16 bases left in between. Profiled with immunoSEQ multiplex PCR; TCRdb holds only in-frame clones, not every one. The repertoire holds around 60,000 clones, with about 85% as singletons. Sample: blood. The chain joins TRBV29-1 to TRBJ2-3, with D uncertain. This sequence originates from a person between 18 and 75 years old in good health. The CDR3 is CSMTTTGPDTQYF. For the CDR3, the DNA is TGCAGCATGACGACGACCGGACCAGATACGCAGTATTTT.